These T cell receptor beta chains were read from a single sample in a study of neurological immune-mediated disorders. Via MiXCR, TCRdb re-called the 5' RACE reads, giving one row per CDR3 protein. The table shows roughly 44,000 distinct CDR3 sequences, with around 6% occurring only once. The sample comprised CD4+ T cells from blood. Receptors originate from a woman aged 40 to 55 in good health. The CDR3 runs from the conserved cysteine through the conserved F or W. A D gene is named only where the DNA matches it firmly. Only some rows state a clone size, as once, few, many or a class for expanded clones.

V gene: TRBV28
clone size: many
J gene: TRBJ1-5
D gene: NA
CDR3 protein: CASSLISNGGRQPQHF
CDR3 DNA: TGTGCCAGCAGTTTAATTAGTAATGGGGGTCGCCAGCCCCAGCATTTT

V gene: TRBV3-1
clone size: many
J gene: TRBJ2-1
D gene: NA
CDR3 protein: CASSTNNGEQFF
CDR3 DNA: TGTGCCAGCAGCACAAATAACGGTGAGCAGTTCTTC

V gene: TRBV10-3
clone size: many
J gene: TRBJ2-4
D gene: NA
CDR3 protein: CAISQTGRDKAKNIQYF
CDR3 DNA: TGTGCCATCAGTCAAACGGGCCGAGATAAAGCCAAAAACATTCAGTACTTC

V gene: TRBV5-6
clone size: many
J gene: TRBJ2-3
D gene: NA
CDR3 protein: CASSFGSSYGDTQYF
CDR3 DNA: TGTGCCAGCAGCTTTGGGTCTTCTTACGGAGATACGCAGTATTTT

V gene: TRBV11-2
clone size: many
J gene: TRBJ2-7
D gene: TRBD1
CDR3 protein: CASSSYRGVYEQYF
CDR3 DNA: TGTGCCAGCAGCTCCTACAGGGGGGTCTACGAGCAGTACTTC

V gene: TRBV18
clone size: many
J gene: TRBJ2-3
D gene: NA
CDR3 protein: CASSRVGNTDTQYF
CDR3 DNA: TGTGCCAGCTCACGGGTCGGGAACACAGATACGCAGTATTTT

V gene: TRBV5-5
clone size: many
J gene: TRBJ2-1
D gene: NA
CDR3 protein: CASSFDANSGQQFF
CDR3 DNA: TGTGCCAGCAGCTTTGATGCTAACTCGGGACAGCAGTTCTTC

V gene: TRBV4-1
clone size: many
J gene: TRBJ2-1
D gene: NA
CDR3 protein: CASSQGEKSERNEQFF
CDR3 DNA: TGCGCCAGCAGCCAAGGGGAGAAAAGCGAGAGGAATGAGCAGTTCTTC

V gene: TRBV20-1
clone size: many
J gene: TRBJ1-2
D gene: NA
CDR3 protein: CSARNLELNYGYTF
CDR3 DNA: TGCAGTGCTAGAAATCTTGAGCTAAACTATGGCTACACCTTC

V gene: TRBV5-1
clone size: many
J gene: TRBJ2-1
D gene: NA
CDR3 protein: CASSLRLSDMGEQFF
CDR3 DNA: TGCGCCAGCAGCTTGCGCCTATCGGATATGGGTGAGCAGTTCTTC

V gene: TRBV11-2
clone size: NA
J gene: TRBJ2-5
D gene: NA
CDR3 protein: CASSLQGSSGETQYF
CDR3 DNA: TGTGCCAGCAGCTTACAGGGCTCCTCGGGAGAGACCCAGTACTTC

V gene: TRBV7-2
clone size: many
J gene: TRBJ2-4
D gene: TRBD2
CDR3 protein: CASSWGGSKNIQYF
CDR3 DNA: TGTGCCAGCAGCTGGGGGGGGTCCAAAAACATTCAGTACTTC

V gene: TRBV20-1
clone size: many
J gene: TRBJ1-5
D gene: NA
CDR3 protein: CSARDRSSGGAWLDNQPQHF
CDR3 DNA: TGCAGTGCTAGAGATCGGTCCTCGGGGGGCGCTTGGCTGGACAATCAGCCCCAGCATTTT

V gene: TRBV28
clone size: many
J gene: TRBJ2-7
D gene: TRBD2
CDR3 protein: CASSQLAGGLGNEQYF
CDR3 DNA: TGTGCCAGCAGTCAACTAGCGGGAGGCTTAGGGAACGAGCAGTACTTC

V gene: TRBV7-2
clone size: many
J gene: TRBJ2-3
D gene: TRBD2
CDR3 protein: CASRSRPGLAGTDTQYF
CDR3 DNA: TGTGCCAGCAGATCTAGACCGGGACTAGCGGGCACAGATACGCAGTATTTT

V gene: TRBV28
clone size: many
J gene: TRBJ1-2
D gene: NA
CDR3 protein: CASSLVVGNYGYTF
CDR3 DNA: TGTGCCAGCAGTTTGGTGGTAGGAAACTATGGCTACACCTTC

V gene: TRBV5-5
clone size: NA
J gene: TRBJ2-7
D gene: TRBD2
CDR3 protein: CASSLGVAGYNEQYF
CDR3 DNA: TGTGCCAGCAGCTTGGGAGTAGCGGGATACAACGAGCAGTACTTC

V gene: TRBV3-1
clone size: many
J gene: TRBJ2-3
D gene: TRBD2
CDR3 protein: CASSQVIAGPRTDTQYF
CDR3 DNA: TGTGCCAGCAGCCAAGTTATAGCGGGGCCTCGCACAGATACGCAGTATTTT

V gene: TRBV12-3/TRBV12-4
clone size: many
J gene: TRBJ2-7
D gene: NA
CDR3 protein: CASSLERAYEQYF
CDR3 DNA: TGTGCCAGCAGTTTGGAGCGAGCCTACGAGCAGTACTTC

V gene: TRBV3-1
clone size: many
J gene: TRBJ2-1
D gene: TRBD2
CDR3 protein: CASSPRGTSGRNEQFF
CDR3 DNA: TGTGCCAGCAGCCCGAGGGGGACTAGCGGGAGGAATGAGCAGTTCTTC

V gene: TRBV20-1
clone size: many
J gene: TRBJ2-1
D gene: TRBD2
CDR3 protein: CSASGTLLAGKGYEQFF
CDR3 DNA: TGCAGTGCTAGTGGTACACTTCTAGCGGGAAAGGGATATGAGCAGTTCTTC

V gene: TRBV20-1
clone size: many
J gene: TRBJ2-3
D gene: NA
CDR3 protein: CSARDPSSGAKGADTQYF
CDR3 DNA: TGCAGTGCTAGAGATCCCTCTTCGGGAGCGAAGGGAGCAGATACGCAGTATTTT

V gene: TRBV20-1
clone size: many
J gene: TRBJ2-7
D gene: NA
CDR3 protein: CSARVSDHTYEQYF
CDR3 DNA: TGCAGTGCTAGAGTTTCAGACCACACCTACGAGCAGTACTTC

V gene: TRBV20-1
clone size: many
J gene: TRBJ2-1
D gene: TRBD1
CDR3 protein: CSATGGLGFNEQFF
CDR3 DNA: TGCAGTGCAACAGGGGGCCTGGGATTCAATGAGCAGTTCTTC

V gene: TRBV29-1
clone size: many
J gene: TRBJ2-4
D gene: TRBD1
CDR3 protein: CSATTGGRIQYF
CDR3 DNA: TGCAGCGCAACCACAGGGGGTCGGATTCAGTACTTC

V gene: TRBV6-6
clone size: many
J gene: TRBJ1-2
D gene: NA
CDR3 protein: CASSYTGGYTF
CDR3 DNA: TGTGCCAGCAGTTACACGGGAGGCTACACCTTC

V gene: TRBV5-1
clone size: NA
J gene: TRBJ2-5
D gene: NA
CDR3 protein: CASSLGGVETQYF
CDR3 DNA: TGCGCCAGCAGCTTAGGAGGGGTAGAGACCCAGTACTTC

V gene: TRBV7-9
clone size: many
J gene: TRBJ2-3
D gene: TRBD2
CDR3 protein: CASSWNSGSTDTQYF
CDR3 DNA: TGTGCCAGCAGCTGGAATAGCGGGAGCACAGATACGCAGTATTTT

V gene: TRBV19
clone size: NA
J gene: TRBJ1-2
D gene: NA
CDR3 protein: CASSILSESAGYTF
CDR3 DNA: TGTGCCAGTAGTATACTCTCGGAGAGTGCGGGCTACACCTTC

V gene: TRBV7-2
clone size: many
J gene: TRBJ2-2
D gene: TRBD2
CDR3 protein: CASSWTSGSTGELFF
CDR3 DNA: TGTGCCAGCAGCTGGACTAGCGGCTCCACCGGGGAGCTGTTTTTT

V gene: TRBV7-2
clone size: many
J gene: TRBJ2-3
D gene: TRBD2
CDR3 protein: CASSLWTSGITDTQYF
CDR3 DNA: TGTGCCAGCAGCTTATGGACTAGCGGGATCACAGATACGCAGTATTTT

V gene: TRBV12-3/TRBV12-4
clone size: many
J gene: TRBJ2-6
D gene: NA
CDR3 protein: CASSSPSGGGAGANVLTF
CDR3 DNA: TGTGCCAGCAGTTCCCCTTCCGGGGGCGGGGCTGGGGCCAACGTCCTGACTTTC

V gene: TRBV7-2
clone size: many
J gene: TRBJ2-1
D gene: TRBD2
CDR3 protein: CASSLVAGAYNEQFF
CDR3 DNA: TGTGCCAGCAGCTTAGTAGCGGGGGCCTACAATGAGCAGTTCTTC

V gene: TRBV20-1
clone size: many
J gene: TRBJ2-7
D gene: NA
CDR3 protein: CSASGTNYEQYF
CDR3 DNA: TGCAGTGCTAGTGGGACAAACTACGAGCAGTACTTC

V gene: TRBV5-6
clone size: many
J gene: TRBJ1-5
D gene: NA
CDR3 protein: CASSLAGGSNQPQHF
CDR3 DNA: TGTGCCAGCAGCTTGGCGGGTGGGAGCAATCAGCCCCAGCATTTT

V gene: TRBV28
clone size: many
J gene: TRBJ1-6
D gene: TRBD1
CDR3 protein: CASSLWGTESPLHF
CDR3 DNA: TGTGCCAGCAGTTTATGGGGGACAGAGTCACCCCTCCACTTT

V gene: TRBV15
clone size: many
J gene: TRBJ1-2
D gene: NA
CDR3 protein: CATSRDGTANYGYTF
CDR3 DNA: TGTGCCACCAGCAGAGATGGTACGGCTAACTATGGCTACACCTTC

V gene: TRBV5-4
clone size: many
J gene: TRBJ2-1
D gene: NA
CDR3 protein: CASSLEGRGSLYNEQFF
CDR3 DNA: TGTGCCAGCAGCTTGGAGGGGCGGGGCAGCCTTTACAATGAGCAGTTCTTC

V gene: TRBV5-6
clone size: many
J gene: TRBJ2-1
D gene: TRBD2
CDR3 protein: CASSLFTGGPNEQFF
CDR3 DNA: TGTGCCAGCAGCTTGTTTACGGGAGGGCCCAATGAGCAGTTCTTC

V gene: TRBV12-3/TRBV12-4
clone size: few
J gene: TRBJ2-5
D gene: TRBD1
CDR3 protein: CASSWDRQPQETQYF
CDR3 DNA: TGTGCCAGCAGCTGGGACAGGCAGCCTCAAGAGACCCAGTACTTC

V gene: TRBV19
clone size: NA
J gene: TRBJ1-1
D gene: TRBD1
CDR3 protein: CASSAPQGAPSNTEAFF
CDR3 DNA: TGTGCCAGTAGTGCGCCACAGGGGGCTCCTTCGAACACTGAAGCTTTCTTT

V gene: TRBV20-1
clone size: many
J gene: TRBJ1-1
D gene: NA
CDR3 protein: CSARDGSGTEAFF
CDR3 DNA: TGCAGTGCTAGAGATGGCTCGGGCACTGAAGCTTTCTTT

V gene: TRBV5-1
clone size: many
J gene: TRBJ2-1
D gene: NA
CDR3 protein: CASSLEFAYNEQFF
CDR3 DNA: TGCGCCAGCAGCTTAGAGTTCGCCTACAATGAGCAGTTCTTC

V gene: TRBV29-1
clone size: many
J gene: TRBJ2-1
D gene: NA
CDR3 protein: CSVVFSEKVEQFF
CDR3 DNA: TGCAGCGTTGTTTTCTCGGAGAAGGTAGAGCAGTTCTTC

V gene: TRBV27
clone size: NA
J gene: TRBJ1-1
D gene: TRBD1
CDR3 protein: CASSLFGTGGMNTEAFF
CDR3 DNA: TGTGCCAGCAGTTTATTTGGGACAGGGGGCATGAACACTGAAGCTTTCTTT

V gene: TRBV9
clone size: many
J gene: TRBJ2-1
D gene: TRBD2
CDR3 protein: CASSVEVSGGNEQFF
CDR3 DNA: TGTGCCAGCAGCGTAGAGGTTAGCGGGGGCAATGAGCAGTTCTTC

V gene: TRBV15
clone size: many
J gene: TRBJ1-5
D gene: NA
CDR3 protein: CATSRDWLQPQHF
CDR3 DNA: TGTGCCACCAGCAGAGATTGGCTCCAGCCCCAGCATTTT

V gene: TRBV20-1
clone size: many
J gene: TRBJ2-5
D gene: TRBD2
CDR3 protein: CSAGLASETQYF
CDR3 DNA: TGCAGTGCGGGACTAGCGTCAGAGACCCAGTACTTC

V gene: TRBV6-6
clone size: many
J gene: TRBJ2-5
D gene: TRBD2
CDR3 protein: CASRGTSGRSETQYF
CDR3 DNA: TGTGCCAGCAGGGGGACTAGCGGGAGGTCGGAGACCCAGTACTTC

V gene: TRBV5-1
clone size: many
J gene: TRBJ2-1
D gene: NA
CDR3 protein: CASSPRAGSYNEQFF
CDR3 DNA: TGCGCCAGCAGCCCGAGGGCGGGCTCCTACAATGAGCAGTTCTTC

V gene: TRBV5-5
clone size: many
J gene: TRBJ1-6
D gene: TRBD1
CDR3 protein: CASSLDPGGGNSPLHF
CDR3 DNA: TGTGCCAGCAGCTTGGATCCAGGGGGCGGGAATTCACCCCTCCACTTT

V gene: TRBV5-1
clone size: many
J gene: TRBJ1-2
D gene: TRBD1
CDR3 protein: CASSPGTGGGYTF
CDR3 DNA: TGCGCCAGCAGCCCGGGGACAGGGGGCGGCTACACCTTC

V gene: TRBV29-1
clone size: many
J gene: TRBJ2-5
D gene: NA
CDR3 protein: CSVEELQETQYF
CDR3 DNA: TGCAGCGTTGAGGAGCTACAAGAGACCCAGTACTTC

V gene: TRBV5-1
clone size: many
J gene: TRBJ2-7
D gene: TRBD2
CDR3 protein: CASSGGTSVYEQYF
CDR3 DNA: TGCGCCAGCAGCGGCGGGACTAGCGTCTACGAGCAGTACTTC